Below, 12 T cell receptor beta chains from the same sample are listed, as sequenced in a study of T-cell reconstitution after alpha-beta-depleted transplantation in children. Molecular barcoding with unique molecular identifiers was used for the TCRbeta library. From the PCR reads, TCRdb called clonotypes with MiXCR, one entry per CDR3 protein. The table lists 600,000 to 700,000 distinct CDR3 sequences, 16% of them singletons, with over 0.95% in the top ten. The material sequenced was PBMCs from the stem cell graft donor, taken from the stem cell graft. The receptors stem from a human donor who donated a stem cell graft to a child with acute myeloid leukemia.

This clonotype was found many times. The chain joins TRBV24-1 to TRBJ2-1, with a possible D match to TRBD2 (5 bases). V lost 5 bases and J lost 4, with 5 bases in between. The germline CDR1 and CDR2 sequences are KGHDR and SFDVKD. The CDR3 is 12 amino acids. The CDR3 protein is CATSGGYNEQFF. Written as DNA, the CDR3 is TGTGCCACCAGTGGCGGGTACAATGAGCAGTTCTTC.

This clonotype has a handful of counts. This chain joins TRBV5-1 and TRBJ2-2; TRBD1 is a possible D gene (5 bases). The germline V and J ends were trimmed by 3 bases and 2 bases, with 8 bases remaining between them. The germline V gene has CDR1 SGHRS and CDR2 YFSETQ. The CDR3 is 14 amino acids. For the CDR3, the DNA is TGCGCCAGCAGCTCCGGACATAACACCGGGGAGCTGTTTTTT. It encodes CASSSGHNTGELFF.

V usage is TRBV10-1 and J usage is TRBJ2-2; no firm D call. The CDR3 contains 16 residues. The germline CDR1 and CDR2 sequences are WNHNN and SYGVQD (reference sequence). V dropped 1 base and J dropped 5 bases, with 14 bases sitting between them. The CDR3 DNA is TGCGCCAGCAGTGAGTTTACGGCTTTTACAACCGGGGAGCTGTTTTTT. Protein: CASSEFTAFTTGELFF.

About this clonotype: With a much larger clone just one base away, this may be a read error. This chain connects TRBV7-2 to TRBJ2-1, with D perhaps being TRBD1 or TRBD2 (5 bases each). CDR3 length: 15 amino acids. The germline gives CDR1 SGHTA, CDR2 FQGNSA. In DNA, the CDR3 is TGTGCCAGCAGCTTAAGGGGCCCGAGGGGCAATGAGCACTTCTTC. This codes for CASSLRGPRGNEHFF.

The chain combines TRBV7-2 with TRBJ2-6; maybe TRBD1 (5 bases). Germline V gene data show CDR1 as SGHTA and CDR2 as FQGNSA. Trimming pared 3 bases from V and 2 bases from J, leaving 8 bases between. The CDR3 is 15 amino acids. CDR3 in DNA: TGTGCCAGCAGCTTCCAGGGTACTGGGGCCAACGTCCTGACTTTC. Its protein is CASSFQGTGANVLTF.

This clonotype showed up many times. The chain couples TRBV29-1 to TRBJ1-1; D is unclear. Trimming pared 2 bases from V and 3 bases from J, leaving 10 bases between. The CDR3 totals 13 residues. The germline CDR1 and CDR2 sequences are SQVTM and ANQGSEA. In DNA form, the CDR3 reads TGCAGCGTTGAACCCAGGCTGGACACTGAAGCTTTCTTT. The encoded protein is CSVEPRLDTEAFF. The variable domain in full, completed from reference TRBV29-1 and TRBJ1-1, reads SAVISQKPSRDICQRGTSLTIQCQVDSQVTMMFWYRQQPGQSLTLIATANQGSEATYESGFVIDKFPISRPNLTFSTLTVSNMSPEDSSIYLCSVEPRLDTEAFFGQGTRLTVV.

This clonotype was detected only a few times. V gene TRBV11-3 combines with J gene TRBJ2-7, with TRBD1 identical over 8 bases. CDR1 SGHNT and CDR2 YENEEA come from the germline V gene. This CDR3 comprises 15 residues. Unmatched junction bases numbered 11, after V lost 4 bases and J lost 6 bases. CDR3 DNA sequence: TGTGCCAGCAGCTCCCTCGGACAGGGAGCCTCCGAGCAGTACTTC. Residues: CASSSLGQGASEQYF.

This clonotype showed up just a few times. V is TRBV2 and J is TRBJ2-1, with D possibly being TRBD2 (7 bases). The V gene lost 3 bases and the J gene lost 1 base, with 13 bases spanning the gap. Per germline, CDR1 SNHLY and CDR2 FYNNEI. This CDR3 spans 16 amino acids. CDR3 protein: CASSDGGGASYNEQFF. CDR3 DNA: TGTGCCAGCAGTGATGGGGGGGGGGCTTCCTACAATGAGCAGTTCTTC.

This clonotype was seen a handful of times. In nucleotides, the CDR3 is TGTGCCAGCAGCTGGACTCCTGCAACTAATGAAAAACTGTTTTTT. It translates to CASSWTPATNEKLFF. The chain combines TRBV7-2 with TRBJ1-4, with no clear D. V was cut by 4 bases and J by 0 bases, with 9 bases left in between. The CDR3 contains 15 residues. Per the germline V gene, CDR1 is SGHTA and CDR2 is FQGNSA.

The chain links TRBV7-3 to TRBJ2-1; TRBD2 aligns across 7 bases. This CDR3 contains 15 residues. Germline V lookup: CDR1 SGHTA, CDR2 FQGTGA. V dropped 1 base and J dropped 3; count of bases not matched to a gene: 3. In nucleotides, the CDR3 is TGTGCCAGCAGCTTAAAAGCGGGGATCTACAATGAGCAGTTCTTC. It encodes CASSLKAGIYNEQFF.

There are a few counts of this clonotype. The chain employs TRBV7-9 and TRBJ1-6; perhaps TRBD1 as D (5 bases). V was clipped by 4 bases and J by 8 bases, with 15 bases between them. The CDR3 covers 15 residues. The V gene's germline CDR1 is SEHNR and CDR2 FQNEAQ (reference sequence). The chain's CDR3 is CASSWRGMSDSPLHF. For the CDR3, the DNA is TGTGCCAGCAGCTGGAGGGGCATGTCGGATTCACCCCTCCACTTT.

As concerns this clonotype: A much larger clone lies one base from this, so it may be a read error. This chain joins TRBV9 and TRBJ2-2, with 7 bases matching TRBD1. This CDR3 has 16 amino acids. The germline V gene encodes CDR1 SGDLS and CDR2 YYNGEE. With V trimmed by 0 bases and J by 1 base, 3 bases remained unmatched. The CDR3 nucleotides read TGTGCCAGCAGCGTAGAAGACAGGGTGAACACCGGGGAGCTGTTTTTT. This codes for CASSVEDRVNTGELFF.